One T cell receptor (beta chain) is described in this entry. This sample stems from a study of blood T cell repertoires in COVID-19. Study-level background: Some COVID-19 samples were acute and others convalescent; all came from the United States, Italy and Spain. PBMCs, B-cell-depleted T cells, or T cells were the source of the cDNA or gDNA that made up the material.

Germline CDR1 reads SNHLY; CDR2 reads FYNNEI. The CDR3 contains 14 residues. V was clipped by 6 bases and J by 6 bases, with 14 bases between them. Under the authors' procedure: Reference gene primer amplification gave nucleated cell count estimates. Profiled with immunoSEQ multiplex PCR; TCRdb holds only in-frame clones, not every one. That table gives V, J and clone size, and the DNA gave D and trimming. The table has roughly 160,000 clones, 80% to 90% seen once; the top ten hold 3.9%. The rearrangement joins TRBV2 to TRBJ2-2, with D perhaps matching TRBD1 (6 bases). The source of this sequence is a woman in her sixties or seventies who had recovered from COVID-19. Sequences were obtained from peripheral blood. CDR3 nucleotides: TGTGCCAGCAGGGGAACACAGGGAGCCGGGGAGCTGTTTTTT. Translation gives CASRGTQGAGELFF.